The 31 T cell receptor beta chains below come from one sample, sequenced in a study of shared clonotypes between healthy human individuals. Sequenced by immunoSEQ multiplex PCR; TCRdb stores in-frame clones only, minus some. The sample contains fewer than 650,000 clones, less than 80% of which appear only once. The sequencing input was PBMCs. The receptors stem from a middle-aged woman in good health. Some clones in this sample may be carry-over from other donors' samples.

The chain carries TRBV5-5 and TRBJ1-2; no clear D. The V end was cut by 1 base, the J end by 8 bases, with 12 bases between. Germline V gene sequence: CDR1 SGHKS, CDR2 YYEKEE (reference sequence). This CDR3 contains 13 residues. The CDR3 bases are TGTGCCAGCAGCTTGTCCCCCGTTTGGGGCTACACCTTC. Translated: CASSLSPVWGYTF.

CDR3: CASSLPTDPEAFF. CDR3 sequence (DNA): TGTGCCAGCAGCCTCCCGACAGATCCTGAAGCTTTCTTT. The chain couples TRBV28 to TRBJ1-1; TRBD1 is a possible D gene (5 bases). The V gene lost 6 bases and the J gene lost 6 bases, with 14 bases spanning the gap. This CDR3 region has 13 residues. Germline lookup yields CDR1 MDHEN and CDR2 SYDVKM.

For this clone: At one of its ends the junction is not consistent with the germline gene, which may arise from a read error. This chain links TRBV2 with TRBJ2-1, with unresolved D. The CDR3 length is 14 residues. CDR1 and CDR2 (germline): SNHLY, FYNNEI. CDR3 sequence (DNA): TGTGCCAGCAGTGAGAGGTGGTCCTACGATGAGCAGTTCTTC. Encoded protein: CASSERWSYDEQFF.

The chain uses TRBV5-1 and TRBJ1-2, with 11 bases matching TRBD1. CDR3 length: 14 amino acids. CDR1 and CDR2 (germline): SGHRS, YFSETQ. Unmatched junction bases numbered 5, after V lost 3 bases and J lost 7 bases. This CDR3 is CASSWDRGSGGYTF. CDR3 DNA sequence: TGCGCCAGCAGCTGGGACAGGGGGTCGGGTGGCTACACCTTC.

The genes are TRBV6-4 and TRBJ2-3; D is unclear. The V end was cut by 3 bases, the J end by 6 bases, with 10 bases between. CDR3 length: 13 amino acids. Germline-derived CDR1 and CDR2 are MRHNA and SNTAGT. CDR3 bases: TGTGCCAGCAGTGAGAGCGAATACGATACGCAGTATTTT. Protein sequence: CASSESEYDTQYF.

The V gene is TRBV30, the J gene TRBJ1-3; D is perhaps TRBD1 (6 bases). V dropped 8 bases and J dropped 2 bases, with 16 bases sitting between them. CDR3 length: 14 amino acids. The germline V gene has CDR1 GTSNPN and CDR2 SVGIG (reference sequence). For the CDR3, the DNA is TGTGCCGGGGGCACCGGGCGGCCTGGAAACACCATATATTTT. This sequence encodes CAGGTGRPGNTIYF.

The chain joins TRBV27 to TRBJ2-7, with 10 bases aligning to TRBD1. This CDR3 contains 14 residues. Trimming took 3 bases from V and 2 from J; bases not matched to a gene: 1. Germline CDR1 MNHEY, CDR2 SMNVEV (reference sequence). Here the CDR3 DNA reads TGTGCCAGCAGTTTCGGGACAGGGGCCTACGAGCAGTACTTC. Its protein is CASSFGTGAYEQYF.

The genes are TRBV5-1 and TRBJ2-1; D is possibly TRBD1 (5 bases). This CDR3 is built from 12 residues. Per germline, CDR1 SGHRS and CDR2 YFSETQ. V dropped 4 bases and J dropped 7 bases, with 9 bases sitting between them. In DNA, the CDR3 is TGCGCCAGCAGCCCCCCAGGGAATGAGCAGTTCTTC. Amino acid sequence: CASSPPGNEQFF. The full variable domain, its missing parts supplied by reference TRBV5-1 and TRBJ2-1, is KAGVTQTPRYLIKTRGQQVTLSCSPISGHRSVSWYQQTPGQGLQFLFEYFSETQRNKGNFPGRFSGRQFSNSRSEMNVSTLELGDSALYLCASSPPGNEQFFGPGTRLTVL.

The rearrangement joins TRBV28 to TRBJ2-1; D may be TRBD1 (5 bases). V shed 6 bases and J shed 6 bases, with 9 bases lying between them. Germline V gives CDR1 MDHEN, CDR2 SYDVKM. The CDR3 runs 12 residues. CDR3 residues: CASRAQGNEQFF. The DNA of the CDR3 is TGTGCCAGCAGGGCCCAGGGCAATGAGCAGTTCTTC. The whole variable domain, remainder taken from reference TRBV28 and TRBJ2-1, is DVKVTQSSRYLVKRTGEKVFLECVQDMDHENMFWYRQDPGLGLRLIYFSYDVKMKEKGDIPEGYSVSREKKERFSLILESASTNQTSMYLCASRAQGNEQFFGPGTRLTVL.

As DNA, the CDR3 is TGTGCCAGCAGCTTGGGAGGATGGGGGGTTACAGGCAATCAGCCCCAGCATTTT. Translated: CASSLGGWGVTGNQPQHF. The V gene is TRBV5-6, the J gene TRBJ1-5; a weak D match, TRBD1 (5 bases). Trimming shortened V by 0 bases and J by 2 bases, and 18 bases separated the two germline ends. Germline V gene sequence: CDR1 SGHDT, CDR2 YYEEEE. The CDR3 is 18 amino acids.

This chain links TRBV25-1 with TRBJ1-3; 7 positions agree with TRBD1. Germline V lookup: CDR1 MGHDK, CDR2 SYGVNS. Trimming cost V 5 bases and J 2 bases; bases outside gene matches: 6. The CDR3 loop spans 15 amino acids. The CDR3 here is CASSTPGTAGNTIYF. The CDR3 DNA reads TGTGCCAGCAGTACCCCCGGGACAGCTGGAAACACCATATATTTT.

The V and J genes are TRBV2 and TRBJ2-4, with 8 bases aligning to TRBD1. Looked up from germline, CDR1 is SNHLY and CDR2 is FYNNEI. The CDR3 is 12 residues long. Trimming at V came to 7 bases and at J to 7 bases, leaving 3 bases not matched to a gene. The DNA of the CDR3 is TGTGCCAGCACTCGGACAGGGAACATTCAGTACTTC. Translating it yields CASTRTGNIQYF.

There are a few counts of this clone. The CDR3 protein is CASSAYRDPNYGYTF. DNA of the CDR3: TGTGCCAGCAGTGCGTACAGGGACCCTAACTATGGCTACACCTTC. The chain is built from TRBV6-5 and TRBJ1-2, with a tentative D call TRBD1 (6 bases). Germline V lookup: CDR1 MNHEY, CDR2 SVGAGI. The V end was cut by 5 bases, the J end by 0 bases, with 13 bases between. The CDR3 runs to 15 residues.

The chain carries TRBV6-1 and TRBJ1-2; 11 bases are shared with TRBD1. The CDR3 length is 14 residues. V trimming: 6 bases; J trimming: 4 bases; junction bases outside the gene matches: 4. CDR1 is MNHNS and CDR2 is SASEGT in the germline V gene. The CDR3, as DNA: TGTGCCAGCAGCGGACAGGGGGCTCTCTATGGCTACACCTTC. Its protein is CASSGQGALYGYTF.

In this sample, this clone turned up a few times. This chain connects TRBV5-5 to TRBJ1-3; possibly TRBD1 for D (6 bases). Trimming left V 0 bases short and J 1 base short, with 14 bases between. Germline CDR1 is SGHKS and CDR2 is YYEKEE (reference sequence). The CDR3 spans 17 residues. CDR3 nucleotide sequence: TGTGCCAGCAGCTTGGATTCAGGGGTTTGGTCTGGAAACACCATATATTTT. This sequence encodes CASSLDSGVWSGNTIYF.

V usage is TRBV28 and J usage is TRBJ2-7, with TRBD1 as a possible D gene (7 bases). Between the trimmed V and J ends, which lost 3 bases and 1 base, there was a span of 16 bases. The length of the CDR3 is 16 residues. CDR1 is MDHEN, CDR2 SYDVKM, per germline. In DNA, the CDR3 is TGTGCCAGCAGTTTGGCGGGACGGACAGGATCCTACGAGCAGTACTTC. This encodes CASSLAGRTGSYEQYF.

CDR3 protein: CASTGLATTGELFF. CDR3 coding DNA: TGTGCCAGCACCGGACTAGCGACAACCGGGGAGCTGTTTTTT. V usage is TRBV6-1 and J usage is TRBJ2-2; 9 bases line up with TRBD2. This CDR3 comprises 14 residues. Germline CDR1 MNHNS, CDR2 SASEGT. V lost 7 bases, J lost 5 bases, and 5 bases stayed unmatched.

The rearrangement uses TRBV21-1 and TRBJ2-7; the table's D call TRBD1 went unverified against the DNA. TRBV21-1 is shown as a pseudogene. This CDR3 spans 17 amino acids. The CDR3, as DNA: TGTGCCAGCAGCCAGGACACCGCCGGGACAGGAATGACCGAGCAGTACTTC. Its protein product is CASSQDTAGTGMTEQYF.

The genes are TRBV4-3 and TRBJ2-3; D perhaps matches TRBD2 (6 bases). This CDR3 is built from 15 residues. The V gene lost 4 bases and the J gene lost 3 bases, with 14 bases spanning the gap. Per germline, CDR1 LGHNA and CDR2 YSLEER. The CDR3 sequence: CASSPGNGRTDTQYF. Here the CDR3 DNA reads TGCGCCAGCAGCCCGGGTAACGGGAGAACAGATACGCAGTATTTT.

This chain links TRBV9 with TRBJ1-1, with D unclear. The germline V and J ends were trimmed by 3 bases and 0 bases, with 6 bases remaining between them. The CDR3 has 13 amino acids. Germline V gives CDR1 SGDLS, CDR2 YYNGEE. The CDR3 DNA follows: TGTGCCAGCAGCGCCCAGGTGAACACTGAAGCTTTCTTT. This sequence encodes CASSAQVNTEAFF.

On this clone: This is likely an artifact of a read error, given a far larger clone one base away. The chain has TRBV7-3 and TRBJ1-1; TRBD1 aligns across 8 bases. This CDR3 contains 13 residues. Germline V lookup: CDR1 SGHTA, CDR2 FQGTGA. The V and J ends lost 5 bases and 3 bases, in that order; junction bases with no gene match: 2. Here the CDR3 DNA reads TGTGCCAGCAGCACGACAGGGGACACTGAAGCTTTCTTT. Translation: CASSTTGDTEAFF. The variable domain in full, with the rest retrieved from reference TRBV7-3 and TRBJ1-1, is GAGVSQTPSNKVTEKGKYVELRCDPISGHTALYWYRQSLGQGPEFLIYFQGTGAADDSGLPNDRFFAVRPEGSVSTLKIQRTERGDSAVYLCASSTTGDTEAFFGQGTRLTVV.

As concerns this clone: The junction departs from the called germline gene at one end, perhaps through a read error. V is TRBV4-1 and J is TRBJ2-3, with 10 bases aligning to TRBD2. This CDR3 has 16 amino acids. The germline V gene has CDR1 MGHRA and CDR2 YSYEKL. The CDR3 here is CAGSQEREGRSDTQYF. CDR3 nucleotides: TGCGCCGGCAGCCAAGAGCGGGAGGGCCGATCAGATACGCAGTATTTT.

The V call is TRBV9, the J call TRBJ2-7; D is unresolved. Trimming left V 4 bases short and J 5 bases short, with 13 bases between. The CDR3 contains 13 residues. Per the germline V gene, CDR1 is SGDLS and CDR2 is YYNGEE. This chain's CDR3 is CASSPNLQNEQYF. CDR3 coding DNA: TGTGCCAGCAGCCCCAACTTACAGAACGAGCAGTACTTC.

V usage is TRBV19 and J usage is TRBJ1-4; D might be TRBD1 (6 bases). Germline CDR1 reads LNHDA; CDR2 reads SQIVND (reference sequence). The V end was cut by 2 bases, the J end by 12 bases, with 10 bases between. The CDR3 covers 12 residues. The CDR3 loop is CASSIRGQELFF. CDR3 nucleotide sequence: TGTGCCAGTAGTATACGGGGGCAGGAACTGTTTTTT. The full variable domain, its missing parts supplied by reference TRBV19 and TRBJ1-4, is DGGITQSPKYLFRKEGQNVTLSCEQNLNHDAMYWYRQDPGQGLRLIYYSQIVNDFQKGDIAEGYSVSREKKESFPLTVTSAQKNPTAFYLCASSIRGQELFFGSGTQLSVL.

The V and J genes are TRBV5-1 and TRBJ1-1; D call uncertain. CDR1 SGHRS and CDR2 YFSETQ come from the germline V gene. This CDR3 has 13 amino acids. The V gene lost 4 bases and the J gene lost 1 base, with 8 bases spanning the gap. In DNA, the CDR3 is TGCGCCAGCAGCCGGACGGGGAACACTGAAGCTTTCTTT. It codes for CASSRTGNTEAFF.

This clone was recorded many times. The V and J genes are TRBV4-1 and TRBJ2-2; D unresolved. Trimming took 2 bases from V and 2 from J, leaving 3 bases between them. The CDR3 runs to 13 residues. CDR1 and CDR2 (germline): MGHRA, YSYEKL. The CDR3 protein is CASSQKNTGELFF. DNA of the CDR3: TGCGCCAGCAGCCAAAAAAACACCGGGGAGCTGTTTTTT.

The chain uses TRBV5-4 and TRBJ2-7; either TRBD1 or TRBD2 may supply D (5 bases each). The germline V gene encodes CDR1 SGHNT and CDR2 YYREEE (reference sequence). V was pared by 4 bases and J by 2 bases, with 19 bases between. The length of the CDR3 is 16 residues. Here the CDR3 reads CASSTDPGRITYEQYF. The CDR3 nucleotides are TGTGCCAGCAGCACCGATCCGGGACGGATCACCTACGAGCAGTACTTC.

This clone showed up just a few times. The CDR3 DNA reads TGTGCCAGCAGTAAGACTAGCGGGATCGTAGATACGCAGTATTTT. This translates into CASSKTSGIVDTQYF. The chain has TRBV28 and TRBJ2-3; TRBD2 agrees at 11 bases. The trim removed 5 bases at V and 5 bases at J, leaving 6 bases unmatched. Germline values: CDR1 MDHEN, CDR2 SYDVKM. The CDR3 has 15 amino acids. Combining the CDR3 with reference TRBV28 and TRBJ2-3 gives the whole variable domain DVKVTQSSRYLVKRTGEKVFLECVQDMDHENMFWYRQDPGLGLRLIYFSYDVKMKEKGDIPEGYSVSREKKERFSLILESASTNQTSMYLCASSKTSGIVDTQYFGPGTRLTVL.

This clone was detected many times. The chain uses TRBV6-1 and TRBJ2-2; TRBD1 is a possible D gene (5 bases). V shed 1 base and J shed 3 bases, with 9 bases lying between them. Germline CDR1 MNHNS, CDR2 SASEGT. The CDR3 runs to 15 residues. DNA for the CDR3: TGTGCCAGCAGTGAAGGGGGCGGATACACCGGGGAGCTGTTTTTT. Amino acids: CASSEGGGYTGELFF.

The J gene is TRBJ1-2, the V gene TRBV7-2, with 8 bases that match TRBD1. This CDR3 is 13 amino acids long. In germline, CDR1 is SGHTA, CDR2 FQGNSA. The V gene end was trimmed by 4 bases and the J gene end by 8 bases; junction bases not matched to a gene: 6. CDR3 in DNA: TGTGCCAGCAGCTCCGGACAGGGTGACGGCTACACCTTC. Its protein is CASSSGQGDGYTF.

A word on this clone: The sample has other DNA sequences that encode this CDR3 too. The chain has TRBV2 and TRBJ2-1, with D possibly TRBD1 on 6 matching bases. CDR1 and CDR2 (germline): SNHLY, FYNNEI. This CDR3 spans 12 amino acids. Trimming took 4 bases from V and 7 from J, leaving 8 bases between them. CDR3 DNA: TGTGCCAGCAGTGTTAGGGGGAATGAGCAGTTCTTC. It is translated as CASSVRGNEQFF.